This T cell receptor (beta chain) comes out of a study of metastatic and nonmetastatic thyroid tumors. Study as a whole: Blood and tumor or nodule tissue repertoires from malignant and benign thyroid patients were compared.

This clone has ten or more counts. Its antigen is undetermined. In the original processing: Clinicopathological groups of papillary thyroid cancer showed CDR3 differences that were used to build a distant-metastasis classifier. TCRdb reprocessed the PCR reads using MiXCR. The authors' filters were not applied to this entry. The sample includes roughly 33,000 clones, 15% to 20% of them seen just once. No patient had received any treatment before thyroid surgery. Whole-study findings and limits: Malignant thyroid tumors reportedly exceeded benign nodules significantly in TCR beta diversity, with the difference appearing in blood and tumor.

V lost 0 bases, J lost 3 bases, and 9 bases lay in between. The germline gives CDR1 LGHDT, CDR2 YNNKEL (reference sequence). CDR3 length: 14 amino acids. The material sequenced was blood. This clonotype originated in a male donor with papillary thyroid cancer or a benign thyroid nodule (not recorded which). Some clones in this sample may be carry-over from other donors' samples. The chain combines TRBV3-1 with TRBJ2-7; D unclear. The CDR3 loop is CASSQDRLVYEQYF. In DNA, the CDR3 is TGTGCCAGCAGCCAAGATCGCCTAGTCTACGAGCAGTACTTC.